The clone carrying this TCR beta chain was seen only a few times. Data came from immunoSEQ multiplex PCR; TCRdb stores just in-frame clones and leaves some out. This table holds about 88,000 clones, 85% to 95% found once. The source of the sample is a study of blood T cell repertoires in COVID-19. Trimming removed 6 bases from V and 7 bases from J; junction bases left unmatched: 7. Germline CDR1 reads LGHDT; CDR2 reads YNNKEL (reference sequence). This CDR3 region has 13 residues. The sequenced sample was peripheral blood. This chain joins TRBV3-1 (or the pseudogene TRBV3-2) and TRBJ1-1; TRBD1 aligns across 8 bases. The receptor's source is a man between 60 and 75 years old with acute or convalescent COVID-19. This chain's CDR3 is CASSQTGAGEAFF. CDR3 DNA: TGTGCCAGCAGTCAGACAGGGGCGGGTGAAGCTTTCTTT.